The 13 T cell receptor beta chains presented below share a single source sample, sequenced in a study of cytomegalovirus exposure and HLA in healthy donors. Amplification used 60 Vbeta primers and 13 Jbeta primers. Clones were sequenced by immunoSEQ multiplex PCR, and TCRdb holds only the in-frame ones, with some missing. This table holds roughly 200,000 clones, roughly 85% found once. Specimen: PBMCs. These receptors were collected from a woman in her twenties or thirties in good health and CMV-seropositive.

The genes are TRBV11-2 and TRBJ2-7; TRBD1 is a possible D gene (5 bases). Germline V lookup: CDR1 SGHAT, CDR2 FQNNGV. The CDR3 consists of 14 residues. The V end lost 5 bases, the J end lost 5 bases, and 16 bases lay between the germline ends. CDR3 residues: CASSGAVGVNEQYF. CDR3 DNA sequence: TGTGCCAGCAGCGGAGCCGTAGGGGTGAACGAGCAGTACTTC.

A few counts support this clone. The V and J genes are TRBV30 and TRBJ1-1, with a tentative D call TRBD1 (5 bases). Germline CDR1 reads GTSNPN; CDR2 reads SVGIG (reference sequence). The ends were cut back, 3 bases at V and 2 bases at J, with 10 bases in the middle. This CDR3 has 13 residues. CDR3 sequence reads: CAWRGDSNTEAFF. DNA of the CDR3: TGTGCCTGGAGGGGTGACAGTAACACTGAAGCTTTCTTT.

The chain couples TRBV7-2 to TRBJ2-3; D is possibly TRBD2 (5 bases). Trimming removed 1 base from V and 0 bases from J, with 8 bases in between. Germline values: CDR1 SGHTA, CDR2 FQGNSA. The CDR3 spans 15 residues. CDR3 sequence: CASSLVAGSTDTQYF. For the CDR3, the DNA is TGTGCCAGCAGCTTAGTGGCGGGCAGCACAGATACGCAGTATTTT.

The chain carries TRBV4-2 and TRBJ2-7, with 8 bases lining up with TRBD1. Germline lookup yields CDR1 LGHNA and CDR2 YNFKEQ. CDR3 length: 15 amino acids. Germline trimming cut 0 bases from V and 3 bases from J; bases unmatched to any gene: 4. CDR3 sequence: CASSQEGQANYEQYF. The CDR3 bases are TGTGCCAGCAGCCAAGAGGGACAGGCAAACTACGAGCAGTACTTC.

The CDR3, as DNA: TGTGCCAGCAGCCCTAGTCGCGGCGGGGGCGTCGATACGCAGTATTTT. This gives the protein CASSPSRGGGVDTQYF. J is TRBJ2-3 and V is TRBV7-8, with D possibly TRBD2 on 7 matching bases. This CDR3 is built from 16 residues. CDR1 SGHVS and CDR2 FQNEAQ come from the germline V gene. The V end lost 5 bases, the J end lost 6 bases, and 21 bases lay between the germline ends.

The chain combines TRBV18 with TRBJ1-2, with 7 bases aligning to TRBD1. CDR3 length: 14 amino acids. Looked up from germline, CDR1 is KGHSH and CDR2 is LQKENI. V lost 2 bases to trimming and J lost 5 bases; unmatched junction nucleotides: 5. CDR3 nucleotides: TGTGCCAGCTCACCAACAGACAGGGATTATGGCTACACCTTC. This translates into CASSPTDRDYGYTF.

This chain joins TRBV4-2 and TRBJ2-1; no clear D. The CDR3 extends over 15 amino acids. Germline CDR1 reads LGHNA; CDR2 reads YNFKEQ. Trimming stripped 0 bases from V and 2 bases from J, with 8 bases between. This CDR3 is CASSQDLSPYNEQFF. The CDR3 nucleotides are TGTGCCAGCAGCCAAGATCTGAGCCCCTACAATGAGCAGTTCTTC.

The V call is TRBV6-4, the J call TRBJ2-2; D is possibly TRBD2 (6 bases). V gave up 4 bases and J gave up 3 bases, with 9 bases separating them. The CDR3 extends over 14 amino acids. CDR1 is MRHNA and CDR2 is SNTAGT in the germline V gene. The CDR3 loop is CASSGTTDTGELFF. DNA of the CDR3: TGTGCCAGCAGTGGGACTACGGACACCGGGGAGCTGTTTTTT.

The V and J genes are TRBV5-5 and TRBJ1-6; D possibly corresponds to TRBD1 (6 bases). This CDR3 has 14 amino acids. Germline-derived CDR1 and CDR2 are SGHKS and YYEKEE (reference sequence). Trimming removed 2 bases at V and 10 bases at J, with 13 bases between. CDR3 region: CASSLEQGGSPLHF. The CDR3 DNA follows: TGTGCCAGCAGCTTAGAACAGGGAGGGTCACCCCTCCACTTT.

This chain uses TRBV7-8 with TRBJ2-1; D is possibly TRBD1 (6 bases). The CDR3 extends over 15 amino acids. The germline CDR1 and CDR2 sequences are SGHVS and FQNEAQ. V was clipped by 2 bases and J by 5 bases, with 13 bases between them. DNA for the CDR3: TGTGCCAGCAGCTTAAGAACAGGGACCCACAATGAGCAGTTCTTC. Translated, it gives CASSLRTGTHNEQFF.

This clone was counted a single time. The gene calls are TRBV2 and TRBJ2-3; possibly TRBD1 for D (6 bases). Between the trimmed V and J ends, which lost 4 bases and 6 bases, there was a span of 14 bases. The CDR3 contains 14 residues. Germline V CDR1 and CDR2: SNHLY, FYNNEI. CDR3 nucleotides: TGTGCCAGCAGTGTTCGTGCCAGGGGTGATACGCAGTATTTT. It yields the protein CASSVRARGDTQYF.

The chain carries TRBV19 and TRBJ2-1; 10 bases match TRBD1. CDR1 is LNHDA and CDR2 is SQIVND in the germline V gene (reference sequence). V was pared by 4 bases and J by 8 bases, with 14 bases of the junction left unmatched. The CDR3 runs to 17 residues. The CDR3 region has the DNA TGTGCCAGTAGTAAAGGGGCGAGGACAGGGGGGGTCTATGAGCAGTTCTTC. This encodes CASSKGARTGGVYEQFF.

The gene calls are TRBV19 and TRBJ2-1; TRBD2 matches at 10 bases. This CDR3 has 16 amino acids. After removal of 5 bases from V and 13 bases from J, the junction contained 17 bases not matched to a gene. Germline CDR1 and CDR2: LNHDA and SQIVND (reference sequence). Here the CDR3 DNA reads TGTGCCAGTAGTGCCCAGCGGGGGGGCGGTCCGTATCCCCAGTTCTTC. Encoded protein: CASSAQRGGGPYPQFF.